The TCR beta chain under discussion was sequenced for a study of CD8 T cells in Susac syndrome. Germline values: CDR1 SGHRS, CDR2 YFSETQ. The V and J ends lost 0 bases and 2 bases respectively, with 8 bases between them. The CDR3 totals 14 residues. With random hexamers, about 0.5 to 1 ug RNA was reverse transcribed. TCRdb recomputed calls from the immunoSEQ multiplex PCR reads with MiXCR, one row per CDR3 protein. The sample consists of about 200,000 distinct CDR3 sequences, approximately 94% of them appearing once. The specimen was CD4+ T cells from PBMCs. The sequence was collected from a human donor with multiple sclerosis. J is TRBJ1-1 and V is TRBV5-1; D gene unclear. Here the CDR3 DNA reads TGCGCCAGCAGCTTGGAGTCCCGAAACACTGAAGCTTTCTTT. The encoded protein is CASSLESRNTEAFF.